This T cell receptor (beta chain) was captured by sequencing in a study of metastatic and nonmetastatic thyroid tumors (TCRdb year 2020). Background on the whole study: The researchers compared repertoires between peripheral blood samples and tumor or nodule tissue samples from patients with malignant or benign thyroid disease. Points the paper makes about the study in general: In both blood and tumor samples, TCR beta diversity was reported to be significantly higher in malignant tumors than in benign nodules.

Via the germline V gene, CDR1 is WSHSY and CDR2 SAAADI. There are 15 amino acids in the CDR3, from cysteine to phenylalanine inclusive. The read is trimmed to its CDR3 DNA, 45 bases read in frame from base 1. V is reduced by 1 base and J by 2 bases, leaving a spacing of 8 bases between them. No treatment had been received by any patient before thyroid surgery. Patient clinical samples collected from the early 2010s to the late 2010s were retrospectively analysed using T-cell receptor beta sequencing. Libraries were built with PCR. The sequencing machine was an Illumina HiSeq 4000. High-throughput sequencing was used to profile the TCR beta-chain CDR3 region of every patient. The source study handled its data this way. A classifier to discriminate distant-metastatic papillary thyroid cancer patients was built from CDR3 differences across clinicopathological groups. Repertoire diversity was assessed with the Shannon index, and tumor-blood repertoire similarity with the Morisita-Horn index. TCRdb reran the public reads through fastp at Q25 and MiXCR, keeping productive beta chains. The V and J calls come from TCRdb's annotation, not from the publication. The sample yields 20,000 to 25,000 clones; more than 10% were counted once. The top ten clonotypes cover approximately 6.2% of the sample.

This clone appeared many times. Its antigen has not been determined. It has no much larger one-base neighbor in the sample; base qualities were not kept. The sample comprised blood. The origin of this receptor is a male donor with papillary thyroid cancer or a benign thyroid nodule (not recorded which). Some clones in this sample may be carry-over from other donors' samples. The chain is made from TRBV10-2 and TRBJ2-2; the D gene is unclear. The CDR3 reads as follows: CASSEFRINTGELFF. The DNA sequence reads TGCGCCAGCAGTGAGTTCCGGATTAACACCGGGGAGCTGTTTTTT.